These T cell receptor beta chains were read from a single sample in a study of blood T cells in healthy people across ages. One entry per CDR3 protein results from TCRdb running MiXCR on the 5' RACE reads. Of around 970,000 distinct CDR3 sequences listed, roughly 47% are singletons. Sequencing was performed on blood. All receptors come from a woman aged 60-75 years in good health. Both conserved end residues are part of each CDR3.

CDR3: CASSFAGQGAPGELFF
V: TRBV7-3
J: TRBJ2-2

CDR3: CSARVSSGTHSGANVLTF
V: TRBV20-1
J: TRBJ2-6

CDR3: CSATQGGTDTQYF
V: TRBV20-1
J: TRBJ2-3

CDR3: CASSLSGIADLTDTQYF
V: TRBV7-9
J: TRBJ2-3

CDR3: CASSSTSTSTDTQYF
V: TRBV5-6
J: TRBJ2-3

CDR3: CASSRNRITVNTEAFF
V: TRBV6-2/TRBV6-3
J: TRBJ1-1

CDR3: CSATTSPREGVAGGEQFF
V: TRBV20-1
J: TRBJ2-1

CDR3: CSVDIETQYF
V: TRBV29-1
J: TRBJ2-5

CDR3: CASSFGVALIEQYF
V: TRBV7-2
J: TRBJ2-7

CDR3: CSASSYRLAGGPKFTDTQYF
V: TRBV20-1
J: TRBJ2-3

CDR3: CASSTHNRVGLETQYF
V: TRBV5-6
J: TRBJ2-5

CDR3: CASSSLASEAFF
V: TRBV5-1
J: TRBJ1-1

CDR3: CASSQDRGTNYEQYF
V: TRBV4-3
J: TRBJ2-7

CDR3: CASSPLHRTNEAFF
V: TRBV7-9
J: TRBJ1-1

CDR3: CASSFTQELAVTDTQYF
V: TRBV27
J: TRBJ2-3

CDR3: CASREPGEYYEQYF
V: TRBV25-1
J: TRBJ2-7

CDR3: CASSLGGQSGYTF
V: TRBV7-3
J: TRBJ1-2

CDR3: CASSPNRLAGDRVETQYF
V: TRBV6-1
J: TRBJ2-5

CDR3: CASSPALFYEQYF
V: TRBV19
J: TRBJ2-7

CDR3: CSARVIAAGDEQFF
V: TRBV20-1
J: TRBJ2-1

CDR3: CASTSGTTGGELFF
V: TRBV6-6
J: TRBJ2-2

CDR3: CASSLPQAGVTQYF
V: TRBV12-3/TRBV12-4
J: TRBJ2-3

CDR3: CASSSWTGGEQYF
V: TRBV5-1
J: TRBJ2-7

CDR3: CASSSLNGNTPLHF
V: TRBV7-2
J: TRBJ1-6

CDR3: CATSGGRRVTDTQYF
V: TRBV24-1
J: TRBJ2-3

CDR3: CASSLNRGNQPQHF
V: TRBV7-2
J: TRBJ1-5

CDR3: CASGDRGTYEQYF
V: TRBV6-6
J: TRBJ2-7

CDR3: CSARAGPQPQHF
V: TRBV20-1
J: TRBJ1-5

CDR3: CASSRLAGEMGEQYF
V: TRBV3-1
J: TRBJ2-7

CDR3: CSVLLSGANVLTF
V: TRBV29-1
J: TRBJ2-6

CDR3: CAKREGFNSPLHF
V: TRBV2
J: TRBJ1-6

CDR3: CSARYGKAYEQYF
V: TRBV20-1
J: .

CDR3: CATSRDRADQYF
V: TRBV15
J: TRBJ2-7

CDR3: CASSLLGVSTDTQYF
V: TRBV7-2
J: TRBJ2-3

CDR3: CASSYQGYGYTF
V: TRBV6-2/TRBV6-3
J: TRBJ1-2

CDR3: CASSSTGIQETQYF
V: TRBV3-1
J: TRBJ2-5

CDR3: CASSPNPPGSGETQYF
V: TRBV4-3
J: TRBJ2-5

CDR3: CASSLATGVYQETQYF
V: TRBV7-6
J: TRBJ2-5

CDR3: CASAYGLQETQYF
V: TRBV6-2/TRBV6-3
J: .

CDR3: CASTAETYEQYF
V: TRBV7-9
J: TRBJ2-7

CDR3: CASSPRDTGVRSYTF
V: TRBV21-1
J: TRBJ1-2

CDR3: CASSERQLYEQYF
V: TRBV2
J: TRBJ2-7

CDR3: CASSLVGLALGEQYF
V: TRBV5-5
J: TRBJ2-7

CDR3: CASSNLAGTANQPQHF
V: TRBV18
J: TRBJ1-5

CDR3: CASSPSFRTNEKLFF
V: TRBV7-2
J: TRBJ1-4

CDR3: CASSLTGGWEEQYF
V: TRBV5-1
J: TRBJ2-7

CDR3: CASSLVKHAGGSETQYF
V: TRBV7-2
J: TRBJ2-5

CDR3: CASSVGQGTYEQYF
V: TRBV9
J: TRBJ2-7

CDR3: CATSDTGTSGRYF
V: TRBV24-1
J: TRBJ2-7

CDR3: CASSAVAGVTEQYF
V: TRBV6-4
J: TRBJ2-7